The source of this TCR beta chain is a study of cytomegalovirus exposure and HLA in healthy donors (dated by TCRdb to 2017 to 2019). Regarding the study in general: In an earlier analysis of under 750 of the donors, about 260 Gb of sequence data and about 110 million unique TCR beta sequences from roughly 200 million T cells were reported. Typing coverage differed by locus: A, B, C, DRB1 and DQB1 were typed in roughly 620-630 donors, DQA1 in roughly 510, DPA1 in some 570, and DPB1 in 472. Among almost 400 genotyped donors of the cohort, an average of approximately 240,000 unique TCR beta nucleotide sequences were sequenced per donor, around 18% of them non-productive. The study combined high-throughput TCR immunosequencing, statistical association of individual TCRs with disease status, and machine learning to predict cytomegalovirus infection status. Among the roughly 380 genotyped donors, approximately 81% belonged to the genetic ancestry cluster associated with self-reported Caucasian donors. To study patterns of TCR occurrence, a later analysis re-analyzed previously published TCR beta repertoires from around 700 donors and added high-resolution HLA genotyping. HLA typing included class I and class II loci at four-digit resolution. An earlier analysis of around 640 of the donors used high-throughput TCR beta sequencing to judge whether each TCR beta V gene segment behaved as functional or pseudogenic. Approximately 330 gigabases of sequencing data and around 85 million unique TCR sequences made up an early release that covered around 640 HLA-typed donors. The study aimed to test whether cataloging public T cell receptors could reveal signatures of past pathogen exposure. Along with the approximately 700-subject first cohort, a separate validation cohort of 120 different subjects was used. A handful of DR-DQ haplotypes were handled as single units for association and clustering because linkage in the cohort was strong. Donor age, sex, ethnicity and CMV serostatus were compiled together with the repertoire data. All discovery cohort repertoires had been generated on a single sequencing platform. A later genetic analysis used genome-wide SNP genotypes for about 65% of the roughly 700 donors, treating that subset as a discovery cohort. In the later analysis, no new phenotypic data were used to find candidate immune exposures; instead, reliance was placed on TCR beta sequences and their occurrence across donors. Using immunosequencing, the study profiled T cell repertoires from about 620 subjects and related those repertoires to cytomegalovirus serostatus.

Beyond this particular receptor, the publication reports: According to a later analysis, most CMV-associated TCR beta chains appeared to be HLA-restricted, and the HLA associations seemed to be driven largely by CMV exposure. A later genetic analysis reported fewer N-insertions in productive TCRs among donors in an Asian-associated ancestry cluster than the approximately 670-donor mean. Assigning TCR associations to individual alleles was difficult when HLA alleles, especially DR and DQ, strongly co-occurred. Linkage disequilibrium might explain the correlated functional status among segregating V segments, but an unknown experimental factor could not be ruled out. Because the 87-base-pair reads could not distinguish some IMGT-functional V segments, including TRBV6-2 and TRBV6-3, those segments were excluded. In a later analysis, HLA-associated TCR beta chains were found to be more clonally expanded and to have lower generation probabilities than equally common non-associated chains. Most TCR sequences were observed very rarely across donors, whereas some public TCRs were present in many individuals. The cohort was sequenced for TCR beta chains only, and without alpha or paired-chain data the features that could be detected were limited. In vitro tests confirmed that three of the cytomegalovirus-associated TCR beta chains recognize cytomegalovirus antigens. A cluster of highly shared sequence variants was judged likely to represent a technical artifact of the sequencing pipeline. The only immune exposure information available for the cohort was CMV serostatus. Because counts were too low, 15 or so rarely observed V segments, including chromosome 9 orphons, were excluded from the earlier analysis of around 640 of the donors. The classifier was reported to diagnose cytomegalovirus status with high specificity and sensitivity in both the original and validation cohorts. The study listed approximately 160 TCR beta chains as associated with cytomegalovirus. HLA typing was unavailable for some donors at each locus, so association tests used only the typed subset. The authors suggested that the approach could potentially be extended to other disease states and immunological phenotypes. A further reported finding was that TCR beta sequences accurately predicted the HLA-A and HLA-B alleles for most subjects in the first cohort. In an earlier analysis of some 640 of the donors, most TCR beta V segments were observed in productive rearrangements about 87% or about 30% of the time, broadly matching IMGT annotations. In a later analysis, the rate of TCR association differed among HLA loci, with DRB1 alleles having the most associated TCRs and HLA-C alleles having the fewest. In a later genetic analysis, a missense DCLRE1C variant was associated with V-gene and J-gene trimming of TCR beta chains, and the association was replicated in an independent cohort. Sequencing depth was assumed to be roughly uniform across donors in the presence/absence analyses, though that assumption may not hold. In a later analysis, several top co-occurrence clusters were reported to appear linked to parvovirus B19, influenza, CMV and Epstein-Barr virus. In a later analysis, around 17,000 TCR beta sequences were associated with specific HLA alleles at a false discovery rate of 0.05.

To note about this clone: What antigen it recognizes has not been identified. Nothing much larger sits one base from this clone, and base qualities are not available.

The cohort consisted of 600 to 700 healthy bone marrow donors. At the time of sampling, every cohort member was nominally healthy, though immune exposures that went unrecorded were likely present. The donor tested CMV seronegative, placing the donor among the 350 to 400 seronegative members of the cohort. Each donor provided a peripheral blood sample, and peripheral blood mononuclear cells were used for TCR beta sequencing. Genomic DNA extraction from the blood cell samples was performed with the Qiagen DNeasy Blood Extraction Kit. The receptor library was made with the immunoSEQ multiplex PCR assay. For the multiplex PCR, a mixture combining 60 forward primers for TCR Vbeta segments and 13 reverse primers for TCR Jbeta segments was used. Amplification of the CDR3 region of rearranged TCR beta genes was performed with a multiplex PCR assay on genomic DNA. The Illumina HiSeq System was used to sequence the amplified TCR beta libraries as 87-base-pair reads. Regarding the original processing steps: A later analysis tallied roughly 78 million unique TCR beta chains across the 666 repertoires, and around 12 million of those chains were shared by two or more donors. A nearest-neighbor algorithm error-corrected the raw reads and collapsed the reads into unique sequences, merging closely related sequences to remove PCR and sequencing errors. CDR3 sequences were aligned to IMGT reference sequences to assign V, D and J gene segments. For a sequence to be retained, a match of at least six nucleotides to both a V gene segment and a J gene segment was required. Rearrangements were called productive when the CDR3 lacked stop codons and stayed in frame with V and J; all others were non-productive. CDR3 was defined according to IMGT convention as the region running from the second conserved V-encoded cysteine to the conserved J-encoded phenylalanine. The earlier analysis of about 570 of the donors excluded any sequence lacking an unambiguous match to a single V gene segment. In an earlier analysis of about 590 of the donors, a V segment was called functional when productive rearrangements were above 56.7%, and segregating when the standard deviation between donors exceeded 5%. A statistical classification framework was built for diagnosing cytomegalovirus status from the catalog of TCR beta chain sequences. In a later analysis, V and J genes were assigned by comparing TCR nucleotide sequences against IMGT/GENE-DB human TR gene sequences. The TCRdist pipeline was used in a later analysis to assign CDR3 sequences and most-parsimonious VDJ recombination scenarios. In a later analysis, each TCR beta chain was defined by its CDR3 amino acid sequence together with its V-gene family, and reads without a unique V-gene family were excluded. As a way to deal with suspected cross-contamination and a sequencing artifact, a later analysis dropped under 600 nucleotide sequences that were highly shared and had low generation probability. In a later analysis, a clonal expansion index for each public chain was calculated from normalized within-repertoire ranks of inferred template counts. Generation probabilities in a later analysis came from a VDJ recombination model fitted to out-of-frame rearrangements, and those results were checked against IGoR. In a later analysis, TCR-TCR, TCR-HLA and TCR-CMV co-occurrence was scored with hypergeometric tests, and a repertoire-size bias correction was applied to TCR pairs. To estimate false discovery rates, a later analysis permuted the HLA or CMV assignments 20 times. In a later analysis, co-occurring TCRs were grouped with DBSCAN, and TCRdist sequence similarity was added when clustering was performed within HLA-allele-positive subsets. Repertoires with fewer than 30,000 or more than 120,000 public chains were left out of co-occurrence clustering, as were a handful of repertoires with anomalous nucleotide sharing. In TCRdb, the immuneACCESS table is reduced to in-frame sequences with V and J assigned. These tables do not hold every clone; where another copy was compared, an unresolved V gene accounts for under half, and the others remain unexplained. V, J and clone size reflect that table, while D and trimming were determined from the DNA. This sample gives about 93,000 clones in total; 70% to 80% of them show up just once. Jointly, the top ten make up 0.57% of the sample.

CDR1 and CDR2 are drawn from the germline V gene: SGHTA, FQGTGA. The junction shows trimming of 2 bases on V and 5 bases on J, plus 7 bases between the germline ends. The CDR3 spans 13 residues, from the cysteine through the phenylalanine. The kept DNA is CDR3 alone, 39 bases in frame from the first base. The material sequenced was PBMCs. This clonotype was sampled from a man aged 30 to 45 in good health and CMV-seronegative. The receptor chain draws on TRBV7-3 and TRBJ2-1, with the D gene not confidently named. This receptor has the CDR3 CASSLLRDNEQFF. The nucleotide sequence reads TGTGCCAGCAGCTTATTACGGGACAATGAGCAGTTCTTC. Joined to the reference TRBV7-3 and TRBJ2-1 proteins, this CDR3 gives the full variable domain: GAGVSQTPSNKVTEKGKYVELRCDPISGHTALYWYRQSLGQGPEFLIYFQGTGAADDSGLPNDRFFAVRPEGSVSTLKIQRTERGDSAVYLCASSLLRDNEQFFGPGTRLTVL.